One and the same sample provided the 16 T cell receptor beta chains below, sequenced in a study of OX40 agonist ivuxolimab in advanced cancers. Sequencing used immunoSEQ multiplex PCR; TCRdb keeps in-frame clones, though not all of them. This sample has some 64,000 clones, with just under 85% found just once. The specimen comprised CD4+ or CD8+ T cells sorted from blood, sampled in a trial of the OX40 agonist ivuxolimab. These receptors came from an adult with an advanced solid tumor such as melanoma, head and neck, liver or kidney cancer.

The J gene is TRBJ1-2, the V gene TRBV6-1; D gene ambiguous. CDR1 and CDR2 from the germline V gene are MNHNS and SASEGT. Trimming removed 6 bases at V and 6 bases at J, with 14 bases between. This CDR3 region has 13 residues. The CDR3 region has the DNA TGTGCCAGCAGGACAAGGGCAATGGATGGCTACACCTTC. Translated, it gives CASRTRAMDGYTF.

V and J are TRBV14 and TRBJ2-6; D is possibly TRBD2 (6 bases). The ends were cut back, 6 bases at V and 2 bases at J, with 11 bases in the middle. Germline CDR1 reads SGHDN; CDR2 reads FVKESK. The CDR3 totals 15 residues. CDR3 DNA: TGTGCCAGCAGGGCGTCGGGGGCTGGGGCCAACGTCCTGACTTTC. This gives the protein CASRASGAGANVLTF. The whole variable domain, filled in from reference TRBV14 and TRBJ2-6, reads EAGVTQFPSHSVIEKGQTVTLRCDPISGHDNLYWYRRVMGKEIKFLLHFVKESKQDESGMPNNRFLAERTGGTYSTLKVQPAELEDSGVYFCASRASGAGANVLTFGAGSRLTVL.

There are a few counts of this clone. V gene TRBV25-1 combines with J gene TRBJ2-7; no reliable D call. The CDR3 is 13 residues long. The germline gives CDR1 MGHDK, CDR2 SYGVNS. Deletions cut 5 bases from V and 2 bases from J, with 10 bases between. CDR3 amino acids: CASSRNLAYEQYF. The CDR3 DNA reads as TGTGCCAGCAGTCGGAATTTGGCCTACGAGCAGTACTTC.

The rearrangement joins TRBV5-1 to TRBJ2-5; 12 bases fit TRBD1. The CDR3 runs 16 residues. The ends lost 0 bases at V and 5 bases at J; junction bases unmatched: 5. CDR1 and CDR2 from the germline V gene are SGHRS and YFSETQ. CDR3 in amino acids: CASSLAAGTGGETQYF. Written as DNA, the CDR3 is TGCGCCAGCAGCTTGGCCGCCGGGACAGGGGGCGAGACCCAGTACTTC. The variable domain in full, completed from reference TRBV5-1 and TRBJ2-5, reads KAGVTQTPRYLIKTRGQQVTLSCSPISGHRSVSWYQQTPGQGLQFLFEYFSETQRNKGNFPGRFSGRQFSNSRSEMNVSTLELGDSALYLCASSLAAGTGGETQYFGPGTRLLVL.

The chain uses TRBV4-3 and TRBJ2-6; D unresolved. V lost 4 bases and J lost 1, with 17 bases in between. Germline CDR1 reads LGHNA; CDR2 reads YSLEER. The length of the CDR3 is 18 residues. Here the CDR3 reads CASSRIESHLSGANVLTF. The CDR3 DNA sequence: TGCGCCAGCAGCCGAATCGAGAGCCACTTATCTGGGGCCAACGTCCTGACTTTC.

The genes are TRBV27 and TRBJ2-7, with a possible D match to TRBD2 (5 bases). The CDR3 has 12 amino acids. With 3 bases removed from V and 13 bases from J, the gap between germline ends came to 16 bases. The germline CDR1 and CDR2 sequences are MNHEY and SMNVEV (reference sequence). CDR3 sequence reads: CASSFVGQREYF. The CDR3 region has the DNA TGTGCCAGCAGTTTCGTCGGTCAGAGGGAATACTTC.

This rearrangement joins TRBV5-6 to TRBJ1-2; D might be TRBD1 (5 bases). The CDR3 consists of 13 residues. The V gene's germline CDR1 is SGHDT and CDR2 YYEEEE. Trimming cost V 4 bases and J 4 bases, with 11 bases left between them. CDR3 protein: CASSPLGTYGYTF. The CDR3 region has the DNA TGTGCCAGCAGCCCCCTAGGGACCTATGGCTACACCTTC. Complete variable domain (other parts from reference TRBV5-6 and TRBJ1-2): DAGVTQSPTHLIKTRGQQVTLRCSPKSGHDTVSWYQQALGQGPQFIFQYYEEEERQRGNFPDRFSGHQFPNYSSELNVNALLLGDSALYLCASSPLGTYGYTFGSGTRLTVV.

The gene calls are TRBV5-1 and TRBJ2-7; 8 bases map to TRBD1. Germline V lookup: CDR1 SGHRS, CDR2 YFSETQ. Trimming took 5 bases from V and 5 from J; bases not matched to a gene: 9. CDR3 length: 14 residues. The CDR3 is CASRVQDRVHEQYF. CDR3 nucleotide sequence: TGCGCCAGCAGAGTCCAGGACAGGGTCCACGAGCAGTACTTC.

The V call is TRBV6-1, the J call TRBJ1-1; tentative D call: TRBD1 (5 bases). The CDR3 totals 14 residues. CDR1 is MNHNS, CDR2 SASEGT, per germline. V dropped 8 bases and J dropped 5 bases, with 18 bases sitting between them. In DNA form, the CDR3 reads TGTGCCAGCCGAAATAGGGGCCGTGGGACTGAAGCTTTCTTT. Its protein is CASRNRGRGTEAFF.

This chain uses TRBV15 with TRBJ1-5; D uncertain. The V gene lost 5 bases and the J gene lost 7 bases, with 12 bases spanning the gap. The length of the CDR3 is 13 residues. Per germline, CDR1 LNHNV and CDR2 YYDKDF (reference sequence). CDR3 sequence (DNA): TGTGCCACCAGCGTCGGCCCGGGGCAGCCCCAGCATTTT. Amino acids: CATSVGPGQPQHF.

The V and J genes are TRBV14 and TRBJ2-3, with 11 positions matching TRBD2. The CDR3 contains 19 residues. Germline loops: CDR1 SGHDN, CDR2 FVKESK. Unmatched junction bases numbered 10, after V lost 2 bases and J lost 0 bases. Written as DNA, the CDR3 is TGTGCCAGCAGCCAATATAAGCTAGCGGGAGGTTCTAGCACAGATACGCAGTATTTT. It translates to CASSQYKLAGGSSTDTQYF.

The V gene is TRBV10-3, the J gene TRBJ1-1; D ambiguous. The CDR3 loop spans 13 amino acids. Germline-derived CDR1 and CDR2 are ENHRY and SYGVKD. Between the trimmed V and J ends, which lost 10 bases and 0 bases, there was a span of 12 bases. The CDR3 region is CATTTSVNTEAFF. The CDR3 DNA reads as TGTGCCACCACGACCTCTGTGAACACTGAAGCTTTCTTT.

The genes are TRBV6-4 and TRBJ1-1; tentative D call: TRBD1 (5 bases). The CDR3 has 15 residues. Trimming removed 6 bases from V and 0 bases from J, with 14 bases in between. Germline V gene sequence: CDR1 MRHNA, CDR2 SNTAGT. The CDR3 is CASRSVGTLNTEAFF. Written as DNA, the CDR3 is TGTGCCAGCAGAAGCGTCGGGACGCTGAACACTGAAGCTTTCTTT.

This clone has only one observation. The chain joins TRBV25-1 to TRBJ1-1; the D is unclear. CDR1 is MGHDK, CDR2 SYGVNS, per germline. Deletions cut 5 bases from V and 5 bases from J, with 12 bases between. The CDR3 loop spans 13 amino acids. CDR3: CASSYGVGTEAFF. CDR3 in DNA: TGTGCCAGCAGTTATGGGGTTGGAACTGAAGCTTTCTTT.

This clone was seen a single time. The rearrangement links TRBV29-1 to TRBJ2-1, with 9 positions matching TRBD2. Germline CDR1 reads SQVTM; CDR2 reads ANQGSEA. Trimming took 8 bases from V and 10 from J; bases not matched to a gene: 6. This CDR3 comprises 11 residues. CDR3 nucleotides: TGCAGCCCAATTAGCGGGAGCGAGCAGTTCTTC. Translating it yields CSPISGSEQFF.

The chain combines TRBV9 with TRBJ2-3; 10 bases align to TRBD1. V lost 1 base and J lost 2; bases outside the gene matches: 4. The length of the CDR3 is 16 residues. CDR1 and CDR2 from the germline V gene are SGDLS and YYNGEE. CDR3 in amino acids: CASSVRTGGATDTQYF. CDR3 DNA sequence: TGTGCCAGCAGCGTACGGACAGGGGGAGCCACAGATACGCAGTATTTT.